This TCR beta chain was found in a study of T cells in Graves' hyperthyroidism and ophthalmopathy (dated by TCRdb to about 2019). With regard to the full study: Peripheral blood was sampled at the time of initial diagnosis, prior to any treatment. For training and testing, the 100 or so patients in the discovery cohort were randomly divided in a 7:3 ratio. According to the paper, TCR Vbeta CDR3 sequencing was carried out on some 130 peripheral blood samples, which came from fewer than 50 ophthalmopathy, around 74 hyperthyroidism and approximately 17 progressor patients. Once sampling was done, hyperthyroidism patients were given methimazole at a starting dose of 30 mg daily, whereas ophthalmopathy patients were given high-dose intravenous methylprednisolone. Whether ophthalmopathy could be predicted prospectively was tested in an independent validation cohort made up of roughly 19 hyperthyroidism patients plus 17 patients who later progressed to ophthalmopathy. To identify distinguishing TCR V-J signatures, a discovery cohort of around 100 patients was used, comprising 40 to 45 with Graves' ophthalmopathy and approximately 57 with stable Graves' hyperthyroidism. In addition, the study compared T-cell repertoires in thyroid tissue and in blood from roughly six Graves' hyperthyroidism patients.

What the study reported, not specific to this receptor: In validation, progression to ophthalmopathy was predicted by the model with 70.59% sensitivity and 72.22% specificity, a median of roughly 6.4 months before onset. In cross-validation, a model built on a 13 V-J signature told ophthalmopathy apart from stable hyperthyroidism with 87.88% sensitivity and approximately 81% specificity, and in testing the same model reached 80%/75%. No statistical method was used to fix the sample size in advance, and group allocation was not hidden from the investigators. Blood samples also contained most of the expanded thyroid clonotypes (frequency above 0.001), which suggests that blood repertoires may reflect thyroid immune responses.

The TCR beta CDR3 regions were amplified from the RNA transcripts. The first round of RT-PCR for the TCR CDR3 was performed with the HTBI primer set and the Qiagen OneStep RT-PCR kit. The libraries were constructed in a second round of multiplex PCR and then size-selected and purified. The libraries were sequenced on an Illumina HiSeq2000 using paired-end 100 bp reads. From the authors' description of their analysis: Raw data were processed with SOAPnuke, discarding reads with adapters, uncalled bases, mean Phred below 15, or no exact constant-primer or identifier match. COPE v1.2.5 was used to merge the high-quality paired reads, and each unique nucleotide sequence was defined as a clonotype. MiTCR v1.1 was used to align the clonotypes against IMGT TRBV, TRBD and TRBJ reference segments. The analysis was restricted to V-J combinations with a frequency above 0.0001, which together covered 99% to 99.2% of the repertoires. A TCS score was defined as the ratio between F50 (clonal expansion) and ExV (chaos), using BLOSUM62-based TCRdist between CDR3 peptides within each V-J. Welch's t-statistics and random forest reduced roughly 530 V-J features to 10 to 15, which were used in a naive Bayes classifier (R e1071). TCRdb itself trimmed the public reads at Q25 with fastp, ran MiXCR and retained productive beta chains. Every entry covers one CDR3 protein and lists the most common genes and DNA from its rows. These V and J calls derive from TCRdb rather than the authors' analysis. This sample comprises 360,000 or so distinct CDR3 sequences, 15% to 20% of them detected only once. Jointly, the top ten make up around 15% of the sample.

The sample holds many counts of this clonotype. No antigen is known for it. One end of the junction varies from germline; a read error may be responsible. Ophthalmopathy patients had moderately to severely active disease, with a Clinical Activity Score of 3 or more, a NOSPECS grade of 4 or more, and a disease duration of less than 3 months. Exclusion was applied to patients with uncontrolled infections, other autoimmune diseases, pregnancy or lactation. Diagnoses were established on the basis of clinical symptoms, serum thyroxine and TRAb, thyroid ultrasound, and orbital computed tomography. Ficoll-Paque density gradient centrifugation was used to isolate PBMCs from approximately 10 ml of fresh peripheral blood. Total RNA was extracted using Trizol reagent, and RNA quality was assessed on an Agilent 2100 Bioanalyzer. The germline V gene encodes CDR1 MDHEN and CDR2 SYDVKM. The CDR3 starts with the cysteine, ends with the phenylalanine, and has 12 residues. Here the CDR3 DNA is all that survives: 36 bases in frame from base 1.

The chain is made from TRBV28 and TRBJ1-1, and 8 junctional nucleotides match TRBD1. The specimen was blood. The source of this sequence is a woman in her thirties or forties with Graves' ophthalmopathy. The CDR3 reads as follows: CASRDRVPESFF. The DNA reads TGTGCCAGCAGGGACAGGGTTCCTGAATCTTTCTTT.